The T cell receptor (beta chain) under discussion was sequenced for a study of T-cell reconstitution after alpha-beta-depleted transplantation in children. This clonotype has more than one count but fewer than ten. V shed 5 bases and J shed 5 bases, with 13 bases lying between them. CDR1 and CDR2 (germline): MNHNS, SASEGT. The CDR3 sequence is 13 residues long. Preparing the TCRbeta library involved the use of unique molecular identifiers. One entry per CDR3 protein, called by TCRdb with MiXCR from the PCR reads. The sample lists about 200,000 distinct CDR3 sequences, roughly 14% occurring once. Sequences were derived from PBMCs from the stem cell graft donor, sampled from the stem cell graft. This rearrangement joins TRBV6-1 to TRBJ2-7, with D tentatively TRBD1 (6 bases). The receptor was derived from a human donor who donated a stem cell graft to a child with acute lymphoblastic leukemia. CDR3 residues: CASSQGRYNEQYF. CDR3 DNA: TGTGCCAGCAGTCAGGGGAGATACAACGAGCAGTACTTC.